These 16 T cell receptor beta chains share one sample of origin, sequenced in a study of blood T cells in healthy people across ages. PCR was performed a second time for roughly 7 to 12 cycles using a sample-barcoded 5' primer and a J-beta primer mix. TCRdb recomputed calls from the 5' RACE reads with MiXCR, one row per CDR3 protein. The sample has hundreds of thousands of distinct CDR3 sequences; 44% are singletons. Source material: blood. The receptors derive from a man between 60 and 70 years old in good health.

The V call is TRBV7-2, the J call TRBJ2-5, with D unresolved. With 5 bases removed from V and 2 bases from J, the gap between germline ends came to 15 bases. CDR3 size: 15 residues. Per the germline V gene, CDR1 is SGHTA and CDR2 is FQGNSA. CDR3 protein: CASSRAWARQETQYF. DNA of the CDR3: TGTGCCAGCAGCCGGGCCTGGGCTCGACAAGAGACCCAGTACTTC. The full variable domain, its missing parts supplied by reference TRBV7-2 and TRBJ2-5, is GAGVSQSPSNKVTEKGKDVELRCDPISGHTALYWYRQSLGQGLEFLIYFQGNSAPDKSGLPSDRFSAERTGGSVSTLTIQRTQQEDSAVYLCASSRAWARQETQYFGPGTRLLVL.

This clonotype has more than one count but fewer than ten. The gene calls are TRBV9 and TRBJ2-7; D not certain. CDR1 and CDR2 (germline): SGDLS, YYNGEE. The V gene lost 0 bases and the J gene lost 7 bases, with 14 bases spanning the gap. This CDR3 is 14 amino acids long. In DNA form, the CDR3 reads TGTGCCAGCAGCGTAGAGGGCCAATCGAGAGAGCAGTACTTC. This codes for CASSVEGQSREQYF.

A note on this clonotype: This clone may be a read error of a much larger clone one base away. This chain connects TRBV28 to TRBJ1-2; D gene ambiguous. The germline V gene has CDR1 MDHEN and CDR2 SYDVKM. The CDR3 loop spans 14 amino acids. Trimming took off 2 bases at V and 4 bases at J, with 11 bases between the two ends. As DNA, the CDR3 is TGTGCCAGCAGTTTAGGACGACGATCCTATGGCTACACCTTC. It specifies CASSLGRRSYGYTF.

V gene TRBV6-1 combines with J gene TRBJ2-2, with D perhaps TRBD2 (7 bases). The CDR3 is 16 residues long. Trimming left V 0 bases short and J 6 bases short, with 14 bases between. CDR1 MNHNS and CDR2 SASEGT come from the germline V gene. The CDR3 reads CASSEARGGAPGELFF. CDR3 nucleotide sequence: TGTGCCAGCAGTGAAGCACGTGGGGGGGCCCCCGGGGAGCTGTTTTTT.

V and J are TRBV14 and TRBJ1-2, with no clear D. The CDR3 length is 12 residues. V dropped 3 bases and J dropped 4 bases, with 6 bases sitting between them. CDR1 SGHDN and CDR2 FVKESK come from the germline V gene. The CDR3 sequence is CASSQTIYGYTF. The CDR3 DNA is TGTGCCAGCAGCCAGACCATCTATGGCTACACCTTC. Combining the CDR3 with reference TRBV14 and TRBJ1-2 gives the whole variable domain EAGVTQFPSHSVIEKGQTVTLRCDPISGHDNLYWYRRVMGKEIKFLLHFVKESKQDESGMPNNRFLAERTGGTYSTLKVQPAELEDSGVYFCASSQTIYGYTFGSGTRLTVV.

The chain employs TRBV20-1 and TRBJ2-5, with TRBD2 identical over 8 bases. The CDR3 is 14 residues long. Unmatched junction bases numbered 16, after V lost 5 bases and J lost 11 bases. The germline CDR1 and CDR2 sequences are DFQATT and SNEGSKA (reference sequence). CDR3 bases: TGCAGTGCTCGCGGGGCCGCAGCGGGGGTTGAGCAGTACTTC. The encoded protein is CSARGAAAGVEQYF.

This clonotype was counted only a few times. This chain links TRBV2 with TRBJ2-7; 8 bases match TRBD2. J lost 0 bases, V lost 8 bases, and 6 bases had no gene match. The CDR3 extends over 14 amino acids. The V gene's germline CDR1 is SNHLY and CDR2 FYNNEI. The CDR3: CASREGWGSYEQYF. Written as DNA, the CDR3 is TGTGCCAGCCGGGAGGGGTGGGGCTCCTACGAGCAGTACTTC.

The chain recombines TRBV2 with TRBJ2-7; the D is unclear. Germline V gene data show CDR1 as SNHLY and CDR2 as FYNNEI. Trimming cost V 2 bases and J 12 bases, with 11 bases left between them. The CDR3 extends over 11 amino acids. This chain's CDR3 is CASSERVRWYF. CDR3 in DNA: TGTGCCAGCAGTGAAAGGGTTCGGTGGTACTTC.

V usage is TRBV19 and J usage is TRBJ2-1; 7 nucleotides align to TRBD1. The V gene end was trimmed by 5 bases and the J gene end by 3 bases; junction bases not matched to a gene: 10. The CDR3 runs 16 residues. CDR1 and CDR2 (germline): LNHDA, SQIVND (reference sequence). In nucleotides, the CDR3 is TGTGCCAGTAGTTTTACGGACAGGCCCTTCTACAATGAGCAGTTCTTC. It translates to CASSFTDRPFYNEQFF.

J is TRBJ2-1 and V is TRBV12-3 or TRBV12-4; TRBD2 aligns across 14 bases. The CDR3 contains 16 residues. J was trimmed by 7 bases and V by 1 base; bases with no gene match: 3. CDR3 amino acids: CASSLGLAGGSNEQFF. The CDR3 bases are TGTGCCAGCAGTTTAGGACTAGCGGGGGGGAGTAATGAGCAGTTCTTC.

The chain recombines TRBV24-1 with TRBJ2-3, with 9 bases that match TRBD2. V dropped 4 bases and J dropped 4; count of bases not matched to a gene: 5. This CDR3 comprises 15 residues. Looked up from germline, CDR1 is KGHDR and CDR2 is SFDVKD. CDR3 in DNA: TGTGCCACCAGTGAGAGAGCGGGGGGCGCAGATACGCAGTATTTT. It is translated as CATSERAGGADTQYF.

The sample holds a few counts of this clonotype. The chain employs TRBV12-3 or TRBV12-4 and TRBJ2-1, with a possible D match to TRBD2 (5 bases). CDR3 length equals 15 residues. Trimming removed 3 bases from V and 2 bases from J, with 11 bases in between. The CDR3 DNA reads as TGTGCCAGCAGTTTGGAGGTTAGGGCCTACAATGAGCAGTTCTTC. Protein product: CASSLEVRAYNEQFF.

The V gene is TRBV3-1, the J gene TRBJ2-7, with TRBD1 matching 9 bases. Germline CDR1 reads LGHDT; CDR2 reads YNNKEL (reference sequence). The junction had 3 bases not matched to a gene; V was cut back by 4 bases and J by 2 bases. The CDR3 totals 14 residues. The CDR3 sequence: CASSRTGETYEQYF. For the CDR3, the DNA is TGTGCCAGCAGCCGGACAGGGGAGACCTACGAGCAGTACTTC.

This clonotype was observed a handful of times. The chain recombines TRBV7-2 with TRBJ2-3; D remains unclear. The CDR3 runs 16 residues. Germline assignment: CDR1 SGHTA and CDR2 FQGNSA. Trimming removed 6 bases from V and 2 bases from J, with 18 bases in between. Here the CDR3 reads CASRYSGSRSTDTQYF. The DNA of the CDR3 is TGTGCCAGCAGATACTCCGGATCTCGCTCCACAGATACGCAGTATTTT.

The chain couples TRBV11-2 to TRBJ2-7; D tentatively reads TRBD1 or TRBD2 (6 bases each). Germline V gene data show CDR1 as SGHAT and CDR2 as FQNNGV. V was trimmed by 5 bases and J by 3 bases, leaving 14 bases between them. The CDR3 spans 14 residues. Written as DNA, the CDR3 is TGTGCCAGCAGCGTAGGGGGAGGTGGCTACGAGCAGTACTTC. The encoded protein is CASSVGGGGYEQYF.

The rearrangement joins TRBV6-5 to TRBJ2-5; 9 nucleotides agree with TRBD2. Losses at the gene ends were 6 bases for V and 11 bases for J; bases not matched to a gene: 16. The CDR3 is made up of 15 amino acids. The germline CDR1 and CDR2 sequences are MNHEY and SVGAGI. CDR3 protein: CASSSQRGVDNEQYF. CDR3 DNA sequence: TGTGCCAGCAGCTCCCAGCGGGGGGTAGACAATGAGCAGTACTTC.